This TCR beta chain comes out of a study of shared clonotypes between healthy human individuals. Study-level findings and limits: Donor scarcity curtailed the genetic and exposure-history diversity represented herein.

Naivety among CD8 cells was defined by CD45RO negativity and positive CCR7 selection, thereby excluding terminally differentiated effector memory CD45RA+ cells. From germline, CDR1 is GTSNPN and CDR2 SVGIG (reference sequence). The CDR3 totals 14 residues. V dropped 2 bases and J dropped 5 bases, with 16 bases sitting between them. About this clone itself: What it recognizes is unknown.

The repertoire was sequenced with immunoSEQ multiplex PCR; TCRdb's copy has only in-frame clones and lacks some. The sample carries just over 2,000,000 clones, over 85% recorded once. The receptor comes from a man aged 18 to 30 in good health. The rearrangement links TRBV30 to TRBJ2-7, with D perhaps assigned TRBD1 or TRBD2 (6 bases each). Source material: naive CD8+ T cells sorted from blood. The CDR3 spells CAWSPWGAQNEQYF. DNA of the CDR3: TGTGCCTGGAGTCCCTGGGGGGCGCAGAACGAGCAGTACTTC.